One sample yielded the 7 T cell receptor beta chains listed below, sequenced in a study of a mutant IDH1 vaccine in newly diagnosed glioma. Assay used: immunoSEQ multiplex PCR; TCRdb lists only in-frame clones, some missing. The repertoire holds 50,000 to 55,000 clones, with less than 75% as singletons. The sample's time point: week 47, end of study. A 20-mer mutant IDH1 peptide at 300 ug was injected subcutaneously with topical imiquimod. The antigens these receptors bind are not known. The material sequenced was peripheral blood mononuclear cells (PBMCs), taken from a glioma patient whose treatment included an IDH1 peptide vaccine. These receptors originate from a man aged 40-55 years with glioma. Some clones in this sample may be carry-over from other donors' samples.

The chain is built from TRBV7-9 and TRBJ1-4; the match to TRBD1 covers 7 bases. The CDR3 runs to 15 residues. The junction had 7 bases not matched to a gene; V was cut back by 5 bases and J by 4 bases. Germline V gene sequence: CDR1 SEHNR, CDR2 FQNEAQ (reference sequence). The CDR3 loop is CASSPPGQINEKLFF. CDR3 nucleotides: TGTGCCAGCAGCCCACCGGGACAGATTAATGAAAAACTGTTTTTT.

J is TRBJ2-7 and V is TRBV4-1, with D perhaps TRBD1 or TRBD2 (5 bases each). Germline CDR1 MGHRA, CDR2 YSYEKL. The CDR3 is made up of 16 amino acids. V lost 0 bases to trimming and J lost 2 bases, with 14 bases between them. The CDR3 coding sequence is TGCGCCAGCAGCCAAGATGCGGGCAGGGTAGCCTACGAGCAGTACTTC. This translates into CASSQDAGRVAYEQYF.

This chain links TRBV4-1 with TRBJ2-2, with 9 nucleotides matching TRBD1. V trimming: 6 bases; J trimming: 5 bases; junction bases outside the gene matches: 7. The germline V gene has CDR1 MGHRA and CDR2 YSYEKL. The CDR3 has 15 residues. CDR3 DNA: TGCGCCAGCAGTCCTACGGGGACAGGGACCGGGGAGCTGTTTTTT. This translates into CASSPTGTGTGELFF.

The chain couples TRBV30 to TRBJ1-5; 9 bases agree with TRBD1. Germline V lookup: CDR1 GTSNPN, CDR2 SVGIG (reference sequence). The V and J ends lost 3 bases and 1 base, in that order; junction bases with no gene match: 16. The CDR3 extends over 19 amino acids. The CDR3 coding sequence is TGTGCCTGGAGCGACGGGACAGGGTTTTTTGGGTTAAGCAATCAGCCCCAGCATTTT. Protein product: CAWSDGTGFFGLSNQPQHF. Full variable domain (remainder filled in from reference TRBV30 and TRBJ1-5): SQTIHQWPATLVQPVGSPLSLECTVEGTSNPNLYWYRQAAGRGLQLLFYSVGIGQISSEVPQNLSASRPQDRQFILSSKKLLLSDSGFYLCAWSDGTGFFGLSNQPQHFGDGTRLSIL.

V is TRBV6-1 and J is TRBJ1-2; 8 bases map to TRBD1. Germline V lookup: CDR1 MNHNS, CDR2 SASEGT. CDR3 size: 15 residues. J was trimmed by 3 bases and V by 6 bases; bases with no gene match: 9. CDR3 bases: TGTGCCAGCAGCCCAATGGACAGGGTCGACTATGGCTACACCTTC. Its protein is CASSPMDRVDYGYTF.

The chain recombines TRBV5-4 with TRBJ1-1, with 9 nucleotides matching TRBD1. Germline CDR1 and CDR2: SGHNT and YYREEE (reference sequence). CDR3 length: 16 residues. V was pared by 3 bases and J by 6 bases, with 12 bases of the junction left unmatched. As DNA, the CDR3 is TGTGCCAGCAGCTCGACGACCGGGACAGGGTGGGCTGAAGCTTTCTTT. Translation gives CASSSTTGTGWAEAFF.

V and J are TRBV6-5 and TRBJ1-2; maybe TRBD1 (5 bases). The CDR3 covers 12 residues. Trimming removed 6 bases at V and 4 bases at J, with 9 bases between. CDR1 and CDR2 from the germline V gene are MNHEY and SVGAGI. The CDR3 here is CASSPDSYGYTF. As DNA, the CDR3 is TGTGCCAGCAGCCCCGACAGCTATGGCTACACCTTC.